Listed here is a single T cell receptor (beta chain). The sample comes from a study of technical replicates of blood from a handful of donors. Only in-frame clones appear in the TCRdb table, and some are missing; sequencing was by immunoSEQ multiplex PCR. The sample has fewer than 85,000 clones, over 90% seen once; the top ten hold under 5.5%. The CDR3 spans 14 residues. Germline V gene sequence: CDR1 MNHNS, CDR2 SASEGT. The V and J ends lost 6 bases and 0 bases respectively, with 10 bases between them. This chain links TRBV6-1 with TRBJ2-3; D is undetermined. The TCR originated in a human donor in good health. Some clones in this sample may be carry-over from other donors' samples. Sequenced: PBMCs. CDR3 bases: TGTGCCAGCAGGTTGTATACTAGCACAGATACGCAGTATTTT. Translation gives CASRLYTSTDTQYF.